Below, one T cell receptor beta chain is given with its context. Its cognate antigen has yet to be identified. No base quality values were provided; no much bigger clone lies one nucleotide off. This specimen comes from a study of metastatic and nonmetastatic thyroid tumors (dated by TCRdb to 2020 to 2022). For context, the study as a whole: The researchers compared repertoires between peripheral blood samples and tumor or nodule tissue samples from patients with malignant or benign thyroid disease. General conclusions and limits of the study: In both blood and tumor samples, malignant tumors were reported to have significantly higher TCR beta diversity than benign nodules.

None of the patients had been given any treatment before thyroid surgery. Using T-cell receptor beta sequencing, the researchers looked back retrospectively at clinical samples from patients, gathered between about 2012 and 2018. Trimming costs V 7 bases and J 3 bases, and their ends lie 15 bases apart. The CDR3 covers 13 residues, taking in both the cysteine and the phenylalanine. The sequence is cut down to CDR3 DNA, 39 bases in frame from base 1. CDR1 is given as SQVTM and CDR2 as ANQGSEA, both from the germline V gene. Library generation was performed with PCR. Data came from an Illumina HiSeq 4000. The TCR beta-chain CDR3 region of each patient was profiled by high-throughput sequencing. The original methods were these. CDR3 differences across clinicopathological groups were used to build a classifier for discriminating distant-metastatic papillary thyroid cancer patients. The Shannon index was used to measure repertoire diversity, and the Morisita-Horn index was used to measure how similar tumor and blood repertoires were. TCRdb's own reprocessing of the public reads used fastp at Q25 and MiXCR and kept productive beta chains. TCRdb's processing, not the authors' own work, is the source of the V and J calls. In all, the sample holds approximately 14,000 clones, and almost 30% of those were seen once. The ten largest clones represent 3% to 5% of the sample.

The specimen was blood. Recombination joined TRBV29-1 with TRBJ1-1; the D gene remains uncertain. The receptor's source is a female donor with papillary thyroid cancer or a benign thyroid nodule (not recorded which). Some clones in this sample may be carry-over from other donors' samples. The CDR3 region reads CSAKFTTYTEAFF. The base sequence is TGCAGCGCTAAGTTCACGACGTACACTGAAGCTTTCTTT. Outside the CDR3, residues come from the reference TRBV29-1 and TRBJ1-1 proteins, so the full variable domain is: SAVISQKPSRDICQRGTSLTIQCQVDSQVTMMFWYRQQPGQSLTLIATANQGSEATYESGFVIDKFPISRPNLTFSTLTVSNMSPEDSSIYLCSAKFTTYTEAFFGQGTRLTVV.